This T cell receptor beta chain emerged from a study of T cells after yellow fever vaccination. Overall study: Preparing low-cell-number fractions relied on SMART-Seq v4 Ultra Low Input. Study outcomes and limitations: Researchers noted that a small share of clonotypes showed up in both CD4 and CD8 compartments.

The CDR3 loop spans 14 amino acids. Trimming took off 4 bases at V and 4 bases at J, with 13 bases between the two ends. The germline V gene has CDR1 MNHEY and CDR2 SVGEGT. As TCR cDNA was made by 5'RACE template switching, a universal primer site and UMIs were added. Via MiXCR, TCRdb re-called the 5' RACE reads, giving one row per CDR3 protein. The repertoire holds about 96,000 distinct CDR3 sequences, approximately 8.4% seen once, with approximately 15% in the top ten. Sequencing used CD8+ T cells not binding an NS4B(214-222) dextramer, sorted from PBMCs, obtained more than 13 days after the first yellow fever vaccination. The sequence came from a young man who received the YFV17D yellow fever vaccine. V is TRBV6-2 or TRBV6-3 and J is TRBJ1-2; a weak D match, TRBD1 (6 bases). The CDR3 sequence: CASSSYRDGYGYTF. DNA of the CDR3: TGTGCCAGCAGTTCCTACAGGGACGGCTATGGCTACACCTTC.